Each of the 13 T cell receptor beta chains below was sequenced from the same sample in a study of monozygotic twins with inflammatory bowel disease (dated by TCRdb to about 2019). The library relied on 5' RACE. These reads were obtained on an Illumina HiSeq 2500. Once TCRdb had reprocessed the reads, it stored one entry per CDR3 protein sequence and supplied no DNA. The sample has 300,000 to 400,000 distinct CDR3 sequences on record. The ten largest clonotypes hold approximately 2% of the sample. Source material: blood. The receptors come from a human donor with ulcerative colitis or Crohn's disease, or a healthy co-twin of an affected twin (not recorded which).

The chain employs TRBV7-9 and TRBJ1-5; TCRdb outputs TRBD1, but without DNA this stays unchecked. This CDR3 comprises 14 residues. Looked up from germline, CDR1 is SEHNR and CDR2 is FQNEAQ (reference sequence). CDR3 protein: CATQSRDGNQPQHF.

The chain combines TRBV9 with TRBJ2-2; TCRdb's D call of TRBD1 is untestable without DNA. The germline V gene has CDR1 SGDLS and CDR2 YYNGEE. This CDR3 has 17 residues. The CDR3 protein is CASSSRPVALNTGELFF.

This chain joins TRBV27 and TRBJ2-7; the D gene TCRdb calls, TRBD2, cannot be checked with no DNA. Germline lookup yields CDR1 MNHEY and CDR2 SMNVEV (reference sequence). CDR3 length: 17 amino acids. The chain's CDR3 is CASSNPGLQPYSYEQYF.

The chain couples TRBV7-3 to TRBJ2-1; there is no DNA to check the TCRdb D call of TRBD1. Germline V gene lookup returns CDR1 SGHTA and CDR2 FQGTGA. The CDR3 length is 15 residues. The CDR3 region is CASSQTGLNYNEQFF.

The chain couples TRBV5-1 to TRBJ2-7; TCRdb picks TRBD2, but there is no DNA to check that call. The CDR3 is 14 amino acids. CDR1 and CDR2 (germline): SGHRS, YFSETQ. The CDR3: CASSRTSGRNEQYF.

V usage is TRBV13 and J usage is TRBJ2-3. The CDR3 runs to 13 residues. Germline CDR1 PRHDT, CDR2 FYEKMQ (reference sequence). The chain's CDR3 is CASSFIPTDTQYF.

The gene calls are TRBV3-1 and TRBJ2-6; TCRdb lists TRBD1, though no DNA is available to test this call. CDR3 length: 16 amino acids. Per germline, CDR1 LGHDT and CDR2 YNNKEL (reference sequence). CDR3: CASSQVGASGANVLTF. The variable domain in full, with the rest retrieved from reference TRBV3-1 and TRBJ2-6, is DTAVSQTPKYLVTQMGNDKSIKCEQNLGHDTMYWYKQDSKKFLKIMFSYNNKELIINETVPNRFSPKSPDKAHLNLHINSLELGDSAVYFCASSQVGASGANVLTFGAGSRLTVL.

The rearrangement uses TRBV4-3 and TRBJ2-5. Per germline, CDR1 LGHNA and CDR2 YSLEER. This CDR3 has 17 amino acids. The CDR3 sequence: CASSQEVSAAFGETQYF.

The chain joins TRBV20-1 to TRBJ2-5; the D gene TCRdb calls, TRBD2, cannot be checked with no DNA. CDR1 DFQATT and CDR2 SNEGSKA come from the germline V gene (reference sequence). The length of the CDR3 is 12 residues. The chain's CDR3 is CSSATSYETQYF.

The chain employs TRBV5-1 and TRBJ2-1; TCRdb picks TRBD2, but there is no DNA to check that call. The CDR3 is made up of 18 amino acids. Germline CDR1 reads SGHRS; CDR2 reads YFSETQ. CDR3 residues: CASSLAQLAARNYNEQFF.

The CDR3 sequence is CSARYAVHTDTQYF. The chain carries TRBV20-1 and TRBJ2-3. The CDR3 runs 14 residues. The germline V gene has CDR1 DFQATT and CDR2 SNEGSKA (reference sequence).

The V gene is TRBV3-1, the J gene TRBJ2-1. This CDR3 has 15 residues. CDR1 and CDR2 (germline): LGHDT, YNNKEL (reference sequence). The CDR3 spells CASSQVEGMRNEQFF.

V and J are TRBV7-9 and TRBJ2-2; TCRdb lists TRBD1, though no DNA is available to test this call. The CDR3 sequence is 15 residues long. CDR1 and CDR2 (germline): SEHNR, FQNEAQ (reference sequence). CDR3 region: CASRDRGWNTGELFF.